These 8 T cell receptor beta chains were all obtained from the same sample, sequenced in a study of cytomegalovirus exposure and HLA in healthy donors. A multiplex PCR was run with 60 Vbeta primers and 13 Jbeta primers. Libraries were prepared by immunoSEQ multiplex PCR; TCRdb keeps only in-frame clonotypes and omits some of them. This sample's table has some 82,000 clones. The specimen sequenced was PBMCs. Receptors originate from a woman in her 30s in good health and CMV-seronegative.

This sequence joins TRBV7-9 and TRBJ2-3; TRBD2 agrees at 7 bases. Germline V gene sequence: CDR1 SEHNR, CDR2 FQNEAQ (reference sequence). Unmatched junction bases numbered 13, after V lost 5 bases and J lost 2 bases. The CDR3 is 17 residues long. CDR3 DNA sequence: TGTGCCAGCAGCATCTATTTAGCGGGCGCCTCCACAGATACGCAGTATTTT. It specifies CASSIYLAGASTDTQYF.

The rearrangement links TRBV6-6 to TRBJ2-7; 12 positions agree with TRBD2. CDR3 length: 16 amino acids. Unmatched junction bases numbered 12, after V lost 6 bases and J lost 6 bases. The germline V gene encodes CDR1 MNHNY and CDR2 SVGAGI (reference sequence). CDR3 protein: CASSSIRLAGASEQYF. DNA for the CDR3: TGTGCCAGCAGCTCTATTCGACTAGCGGGAGCTTCCGAGCAGTACTTC.

The chain employs TRBV4-1 and TRBJ1-4, with no clear D. The CDR3 is 15 residues long. Trimming shortened V by 1 base and J by 8 bases, and 14 bases separated the two germline ends. The germline V gene has CDR1 MGHRA and CDR2 YSYEKL. The CDR3 region is CASSQGGWVGEKLFF. The CDR3 nucleotides are TGCGCCAGCAGCCAAGGAGGGTGGGTGGGGGAAAAACTGTTTTTT.

The chain uses TRBV4-1 and TRBJ2-7; no clear D gene. Germline-derived CDR1 and CDR2 are MGHRA and YSYEKL. V was cut by 3 bases and J by 2 bases, with 11 bases left in between. The CDR3 totals 14 residues. CDR3 bases: TGCGCCAGCAGCCAGTGGGCCCACGCCTACGAGCAGTACTTC. Amino acids: CASSQWAHAYEQYF.

CDR3 bases: TGTGCCAGCAGGGCCTCGGGACAGGTTAATTCACCCCTCCACTTT. Translation gives CASRASGQVNSPLHF. The chain joins TRBV2 to TRBJ1-6; the match to TRBD1 covers 8 bases. CDR1 is SNHLY and CDR2 is FYNNEI in the germline V gene. Trimming cost V 6 bases and J 6 bases; bases outside gene matches: 7. There are 15 residues in the CDR3.

Notes on this clone: This same CDR3 is encoded by further DNA sequences in the sample. The chain is built from TRBV29-1 and TRBJ1-2, with no clear D. This CDR3 has 16 residues. V lost 1 base, J lost 0 bases, and 15 bases lay in between. Germline CDR1 reads SQVTM; CDR2 reads ANQGSEA. CDR3 amino acids: CSVEVPGGRTNYGYTF. CDR3 DNA sequence: TGCAGCGTTGAAGTCCCGGGAGGCAGGACTAACTATGGCTACACCTTC. Full variable domain (missing parts from reference TRBV29-1 and TRBJ1-2): SAVISQKPSRDICQRGTSLTIQCQVDSQVTMMFWYRQQPGQSLTLIATANQGSEATYESGFVIDKFPISRPNLTFSTLTVSNMSPEDSSIYLCSVEVPGGRTNYGYTFGSGTRLTVV.

V gene TRBV2 combines with J gene TRBJ1-1; 7 nucleotides match TRBD1. The CDR3 contains 14 residues. With 8 bases clipped from V and 4 bases from J, the junction kept 10 bases outside the gene matches. The V gene's germline CDR1 is SNHLY and CDR2 FYNNEI. CDR3 region: CASHPQGDVTEAFF. CDR3 in DNA: TGTGCCAGCCACCCGCAGGGGGATGTCACTGAAGCTTTCTTT.

The chain uses TRBV7-9 and TRBJ1-1, with D possibly matching TRBD1 (5 bases). The CDR3 has 13 amino acids. The germline V gene has CDR1 SEHNR and CDR2 FQNEAQ (reference sequence). Trimming took off 8 bases at V and 5 bases at J, with 15 bases between the two ends. In DNA form, the CDR3 reads TGTGCCAGCTGGCTCGGGGGAGAGACTGAAGCTTTCTTT. It specifies CASWLGGETEAFF.